This T cell receptor beta chain was obtained from a study of shared clonotypes between healthy human individuals. The wider study: Plates per donor: three CD4 naive, three CD4 memory, two CD8 naive, one CD8 memory. Study-wide results and limits: When naive CD4 clonotypes were compared across several donors, about 5% were shared. Only a few donors were included, so the genetic and exposure-history diversity represented was limited. Non-shared clonotypes had lower generation probabilities than those shared by all four donors.

With 5 bases removed from V and 3 bases from J, the gap between germline ends came to 17 bases. Germline loops: CDR1 SGHDT, CDR2 YYEEEE. This CDR3 has 15 residues. The data were produced by immunoSEQ multiplex PCR, yet TCRdb's version contains in-frame clones alone and is incomplete. The sample yields around 1.4 million clones, about 98.5% seen once. Of note for this clone: Its antigen remains unknown.

The V call is TRBV5-6, the J call TRBJ1-2; D call uncertain. The sequence derives from a man younger than 40 in good health. The sequenced sample consisted of naive CD4+ T cells sorted from blood. Described subset: CD45RA+ positively selected. The CDR3 protein is CASRIRVGVYYGYTF. In nucleotides, the CDR3 is TGTGCCAGCAGGATAAGGGTGGGTGTATACTATGGCTACACCTTC.